This TCR beta chain is drawn from a study of shared clonotypes between healthy human individuals. Findings of the study overall: The sole specimen, blood, was sampled, and tissue repertoires likely differ.

This clone appeared a single time. The antigen is unknown. Sequencing was performed with immunoSEQ multiplex PCR; in TCRdb, only in-frame clones are kept and a portion is missing. The table lists roughly 2 million clones, 95% of them singletons. Memory CD4+ cells were the fraction left after CD45RA+ naive selection. The CDR3 loop spans 13 amino acids. V lost 4 bases and J lost 0, with 6 bases in between. Germline assignment: CDR1 KGHSH and CDR2 LQKENI. This chain links TRBV18 with TRBJ2-5; D is possibly TRBD1 or TRBD2 (5 bases each). The specimen sequenced was naive CD4+ T cells sorted from blood. Indicated subset: CD45RA+ positively selected. The origin of this receptor is a man aged 18 to 30 in good health. CDR3 region: CASSRGHQETQYF. The CDR3 bases are TGTGCCAGCTCACGGGGACACCAAGAGACCCAGTACTTC.